This T cell receptor (beta chain) was captured in a study of T cell repertoires in cytomegalovirus infection. The wider study: As its CMV epitopes, the study selected recently identified HLA-C-restricted and well-studied HLA-B-restricted targets. The public TCR beta signatures pointed to both CMV infection and matching HLA type.

General study findings and limits: Adding up the frequency of public TCR beta families identified people who carried CMV plus the relevant HLA.

The CDR3 totals 15 residues. V shed 4 bases and J 0 bases; nucleotides not matched to a gene: 3. In germline, CDR1 is SEHNR, CDR2 FQNEAQ (reference sequence). On this clonotype: Its antigen is unidentified.

TCRdb re-analysed the reads in MiXCR, keeping a single row per CDR3 protein. The repertoire holds approximately 910,000 distinct CDR3 sequences, with approximately 32% as singletons. This receptor was obtained from a human donor in good health (CMV status not recorded). Some clones in this sample may be carry-over from other donors' samples. The chain is built from TRBV7-9 and TRBJ1-2; TRBD1 aligns across 9 bases. The sample here was cultured CD8+ T cells from PBMCs, taken from culture after CMV antigen stimulation. This CDR3 reads CASSWGQGANYGYTF. The CDR3 DNA reads as TGTGCCAGCAGCTGGGGACAGGGCGCTAACTATGGCTACACCTTC.